The 12 T cell receptor beta chains below come from one sample, sequenced in a study of cytotoxic CD8 clonotypes in ibrutinib-treated CLL. The repertoire was sequenced with immunoSEQ multiplex PCR; TCRdb's copy has only in-frame clones and lacks some. The data contain roughly 300,000 clones, approximately 76% of them singletons. The sequencing used PBMCs, collected at disease progression, from a patient treated with ibrutinib. The receptors were gathered from a human donor with chronic lymphocytic leukemia.

This rearrangement joins TRBV9 to TRBJ2-1; 8 bases are a match to TRBD2. The CDR3 consists of 17 residues. Losses at the gene ends were 0 bases for V and 5 bases for J; bases not matched to a gene: 10. Germline V gene lookup returns CDR1 SGDLS and CDR2 YYNGEE. CDR3: CASSVAAHGLANNEQFF. DNA of the CDR3: TGTGCCAGCAGCGTAGCCGCCCACGGACTAGCCAACAATGAGCAGTTCTTC.

The chain combines TRBV25-1 with TRBJ2-5, with D unresolved. The CDR3 totals 14 residues. CDR1 and CDR2 from the germline V gene are MGHDK and SYGVNS. The ends were cut back, 3 bases at V and 2 bases at J, with 10 bases in the middle. The CDR3 nucleotides are TGTGCCAGCAGTGAGGCAGCAGGACAAGAGACCCAGTACTTC. The encoded protein is CASSEAAGQETQYF.

In this sample, this clone turned up a few times. The J gene is TRBJ1-2, the V gene TRBV2, with D unresolved. This CDR3 is built from 13 residues. The germline V gene encodes CDR1 SNHLY and CDR2 FYNNEI. The V and J ends lost 4 bases and 4 bases respectively, with 10 bases between them. The CDR3 is CASSGVRAYGYTF. The CDR3 bases are TGTGCCAGCAGTGGGGTGCGCGCCTATGGCTACACCTTC.

Here the CDR3 reads CASSSRGSYYNEQFF. The CDR3 DNA is TGTGCCAGCAGTTCGCGCGGGAGTTACTACAATGAGCAGTTCTTC. This chain links TRBV27 with TRBJ2-1, with 7 bases fitting TRBD2. Trimming cost V 4 bases and J 3 bases; bases outside gene matches: 6. Germline V gives CDR1 MNHEY, CDR2 SMNVEV (reference sequence). CDR3 length: 15 amino acids.

V usage is TRBV28 and J usage is TRBJ2-7; D may be TRBD2 (5 bases). V lost 5 bases to trimming and J lost 0 bases, with 14 bases between them. The CDR3 extends over 15 amino acids. Germline CDR1 reads MDHEN; CDR2 reads SYDVKM. In nucleotides, the CDR3 is TGTGCCAGCAGTCGGCGGCGGGCGAGCTCCTACGAGCAGTACTTC. Translated: CASSRRRASSYEQYF. The full variable domain, in which reference TRBV28 and TRBJ2-7 provide the parts outside the CDR3, is DVKVTQSSRYLVKRTGEKVFLECVQDMDHENMFWYRQDPGLGLRLIYFSYDVKMKEKGDIPEGYSVSREKKERFSLILESASTNQTSMYLCASSRRRASSYEQYFGPGTRLTVT.

The chain carries TRBV19 and TRBJ2-1; D is uncertain. The germline V and J ends were trimmed by 4 bases and 4 bases, with 11 bases remaining between them. The CDR3 runs to 14 residues. Germline V gene lookup returns CDR1 LNHDA and CDR2 SQIVND (reference sequence). CDR3 sequence reads: CASSTPGPYNEQFF. The CDR3 DNA reads TGTGCCAGTAGTACCCCCGGACCTTACAATGAGCAGTTCTTC.

The chain carries TRBV5-6 and TRBJ2-5; 9 bases fit TRBD1. The CDR3 has 16 amino acids. Trimming at V came to 4 bases and at J to 4 bases, leaving 11 bases not matched to a gene. In germline, CDR1 is SGHDT, CDR2 YYEEEE. CDR3: CASSPLGQGGLETQYF. The CDR3 bases are TGTGCCAGCAGCCCACTGGGACAGGGAGGTTTAGAGACCCAGTACTTC.

The J gene is TRBJ2-7, the V gene TRBV10-3; D possibly matches TRBD1 or TRBD2 (5 bases each). The V and J ends lost 11 bases and 2 bases respectively, with 16 bases between them. Germline V lookup: CDR1 ENHRY, CDR2 SYGVKD. The CDR3 is made up of 13 amino acids. The CDR3 DNA reads as TGTGCCGGGTTCAGGGAGCGGACCTACGAGCAGTACTTC. It codes for CAGFRERTYEQYF.

The chain combines TRBV2 with TRBJ2-2; D gene ambiguous. CDR1 and CDR2 from the germline V gene are SNHLY and FYNNEI. The CDR3 loop spans 14 amino acids. The V and J ends lost 7 bases and 4 bases respectively, with 13 bases between them. In DNA form, the CDR3 reads TGTGCCAGCATTATCTCTATGGGCACCGGGGAGCTGTTTTTT. Encoded protein: CASIISMGTGELFF.

This clone has a single count. The chain links TRBV29-1 to TRBJ2-5, with D possibly being TRBD1 or TRBD2 (6 bases each). This CDR3 is built from 14 residues. Germline values: CDR1 SQVTM, CDR2 ANQGSEA. Trimming removed 7 bases at V and 5 bases at J, with 20 bases between. This CDR3 is CSARSGALSETQYF. The CDR3 DNA reads as TGCAGCGCCAGATCGGGGGCTCTATCGGAGACCCAGTACTTC. Full variable domain (outside the CDR3, taken from reference TRBV29-1 and TRBJ2-5): SAVISQKPSRDICQRGTSLTIQCQVDSQVTMMFWYRQQPGQSLTLIATANQGSEATYESGFVIDKFPISRPNLTFSTLTVSNMSPEDSSIYLCSARSGALSETQYFGPGTRLLVL.

This clone was counted a single time. The chain links TRBV2 to TRBJ2-1; 8 positions agree with TRBD1. The germline gives CDR1 SNHLY, CDR2 FYNNEI. J was trimmed by 8 bases and V by 0 bases; bases with no gene match: 3. The CDR3 has 14 residues. CDR3 bases: TGTGCCAGCAGTGAAGCGGACAGGGCGGATGAGCAGTTCTTC. It is translated as CASSEADRADEQFF.

The chain is built from TRBV7-6 and TRBJ2-5, with D possibly matching TRBD1 (5 bases). The germline V and J ends were trimmed by 6 bases and 5 bases, with 19 bases remaining between them. CDR3 size: 15 residues. CDR1 SGHVS and CDR2 FNYEAQ come from the germline V gene. CDR3 protein: CASSGAGQTPETQYF. The CDR3 nucleotides are TGTGCCAGCAGTGGGGCAGGGCAGACTCCGGAGACCCAGTACTTC. The complete variable domain, with remaining parts taken from reference TRBV7-6 and TRBJ2-5, reads GAGVSQSPRYKVTKRGQDVALRCDPISGHVSLYWYRQALGQGPEFLTYFNYEAQQDKSGLPNDRFSAERPEGSISTLTIQRTEQRDSAMYRCASSGAGQTPETQYFGPGTRLLVL.